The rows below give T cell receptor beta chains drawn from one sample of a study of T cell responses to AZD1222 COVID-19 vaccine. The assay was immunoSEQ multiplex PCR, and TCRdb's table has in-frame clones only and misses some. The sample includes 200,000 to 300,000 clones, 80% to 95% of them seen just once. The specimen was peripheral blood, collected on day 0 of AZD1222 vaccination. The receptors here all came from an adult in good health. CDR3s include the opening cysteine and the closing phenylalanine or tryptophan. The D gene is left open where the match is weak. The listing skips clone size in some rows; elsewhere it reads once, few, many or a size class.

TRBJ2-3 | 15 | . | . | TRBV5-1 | TGCGCCAGCAGCTTGGCCCGGGGGAATACAGATACGCAGTATTTT | CASSLARGNTDTQYF
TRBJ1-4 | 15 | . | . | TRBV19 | TGTGCCAGTAGTATAGCGGGCAGGGTAGGAGAAAAACTGTTTTTT | CASSIAGRVGEKLFF
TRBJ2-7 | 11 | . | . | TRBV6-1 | TGTGCCAGCAGTGAAAGGGACGAGCAGTACTTC | CASSERDEQYF
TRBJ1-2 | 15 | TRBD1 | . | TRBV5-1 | TGCGCCAGCAGCTCTGGGGCGGGACAGGGGAACGGCTACACCTTC | CASSSGAGQGNGYTF
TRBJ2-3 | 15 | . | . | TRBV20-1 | TGCAGTGCCAGTGATGCCAGGGTTGGGTCAGATACGCAGTATTTT | CSASDARVGSDTQYF
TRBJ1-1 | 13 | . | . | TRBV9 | TGTGCCAGCAGCTTGGGGGGGCTTACTGAAGCTTTCTTT | CASSLGGLTEAFF
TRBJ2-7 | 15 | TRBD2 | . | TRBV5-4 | TGTGCCAGCAGCTCCCCGACTAGCGGGAGATCCGAGCAGTACTTC | CASSSPTSGRSEQYF
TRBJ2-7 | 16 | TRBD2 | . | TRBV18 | TGTGCCAGCTCGTCAGCCGGGACTAGCGGCTCCTACGAGCAGTACTTC | CASSSAGTSGSYEQYF
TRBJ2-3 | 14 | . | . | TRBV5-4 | TGTGCCAGCAGCTCGGTAGGGAATGGCGATACGCAGTATTTT | CASSSVGNGDTQYF
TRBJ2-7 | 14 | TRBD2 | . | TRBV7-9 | TGTGCCAGCAGCTTAGCGGGAGGGCCGGGTGAGCAGTACTTC | CASSLAGGPGEQYF
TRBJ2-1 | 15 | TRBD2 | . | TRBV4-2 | TGTGCCAGCAGCCGGGGCGGGGGGATGTACAATGAGCAGTTCTTC | CASSRGGGMYNEQFF
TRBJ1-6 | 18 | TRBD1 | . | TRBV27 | TGTGCCAGCAGTCCCCGGGACAGTCCAGATTACTATAATTCACCCCTCCACTTT | CASSPRDSPDYYNSPLHF
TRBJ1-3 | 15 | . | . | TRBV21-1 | TGTGCCAGCAGCAATTCGGGAGAAGGTAGCAACACCATATATTTT | CASSNSGEGSNTIYF
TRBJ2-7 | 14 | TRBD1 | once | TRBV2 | TGTGCCAGCCTTCCCAGACAGGGAGTAAACGAGCAGTACTTC | CASLPRQGVNEQYF
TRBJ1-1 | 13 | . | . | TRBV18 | TGTGCCAGCTCACTCTGGGCCCACACTGAAGCTTTCTTT | CASSLWAHTEAFF
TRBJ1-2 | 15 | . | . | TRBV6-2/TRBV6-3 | TGTGCCAGCAGTTATGGACAGTTCCGCTTCTATGGCTACACCTTC | CASSYGQFRFYGYTF
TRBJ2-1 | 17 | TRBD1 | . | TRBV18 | TGTGCCAGCTCACCACTCCCGGGACAGATCTCCTACAATGAGCAGTTCTTC | CASSPLPGQISYNEQFF
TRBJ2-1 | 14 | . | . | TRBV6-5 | TGTGCCAGCAGTCCCCGGAGCTCCTACAATGAGCAGTTCTTC | CASSPRSSYNEQFF
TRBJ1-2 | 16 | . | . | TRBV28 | TGTGCCAGCAGTTTATGGACGAGGTACCCTCCCTATGGCTACACCTTC | CASSLWTRYPPYGYTF
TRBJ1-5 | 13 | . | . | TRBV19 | TGTGCCAGTAGAGAGGTAGGGGGGCAGCCCCAGCATTTT | CASREVGGQPQHF
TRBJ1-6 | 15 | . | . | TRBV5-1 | TGCGCCAGCAGCGAAGCAGGGGCCTATAATTCACCCCTCCACTTT | CASSEAGAYNSPLHF
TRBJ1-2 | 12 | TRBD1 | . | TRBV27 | TGTGCCAGCAGTCCAGGGGGGATTGGCTACACCTTC | CASSPGGIGYTF
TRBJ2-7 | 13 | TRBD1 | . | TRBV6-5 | TGTGCCAGCAGTACCTCAAACAGGGGTGAGCAGTACTTC | CASSTSNRGEQYF
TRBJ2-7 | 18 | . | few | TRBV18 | TGTGCCAGCTCACTGAACTCAGGAGGCCAGCGGGTCTCCTACGAGCAGTACTTC | CASSLNSGGQRVSYEQYF
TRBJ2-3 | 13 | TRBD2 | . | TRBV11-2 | TGTGCCAGCAGTCGGGGGGTTAGGGATACGCAGTATTTT | CASSRGVRDTQYF
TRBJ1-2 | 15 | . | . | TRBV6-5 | TGTGCCAGCAGTTACGCGGGGGGTCTTAACTATGGCTACACCTTC | CASSYAGGLNYGYTF
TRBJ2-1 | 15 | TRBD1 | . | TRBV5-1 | TGCGCCAGCAGCGTCACAGGGGGAGGCTACAATGAGCAGTTCTTC | CASSVTGGGYNEQFF
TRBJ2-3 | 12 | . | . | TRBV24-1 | TGTGCCACCAGTGACACCACCTATACGCAGTATTTT | CATSDTTYTQYF
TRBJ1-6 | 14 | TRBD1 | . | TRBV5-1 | TGCGCCAGCAGCTTGGGCCAGGGGGGTTCACCCCTCCACTTT | CASSLGQGGSPLHF
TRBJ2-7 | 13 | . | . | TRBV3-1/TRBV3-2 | TGTGCCAGCAGCCAGGGAACGCGGGTCGAGCAGTACTTC | CASSQGTRVEQYF
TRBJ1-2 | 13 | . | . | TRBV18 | TGTGCCAGCTCACCACCTTTTCCCTATGGCTACACCTTC | CASSPPFPYGYTF
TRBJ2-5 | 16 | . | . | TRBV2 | TGTGCCAGCAGTGAAGAGGAGATGGGACTTCAAGAGACCCAGTACTTC | CASSEEEMGLQETQYF
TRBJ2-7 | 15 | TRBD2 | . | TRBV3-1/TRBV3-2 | TGTGCCAGCAAACCCACGGGACTAGCGGGAGGCGAGCAGTACTTC | CASKPTGLAGGEQYF
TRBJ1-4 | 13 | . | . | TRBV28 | TGTGCCAGCGGGGACGTCGGGAATGAAAAACTGTTTTTT | CASGDVGNEKLFF
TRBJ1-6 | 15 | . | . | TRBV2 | TGTGCCAGCAGTGATTCGGGGGCGCATAATTCACCCCTCCACTTT | CASSDSGAHNSPLHF
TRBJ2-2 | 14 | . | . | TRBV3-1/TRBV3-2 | TGTGCCAGCAGCGGGGCAGGCAGGACCGGGGAGCTGTTTTTT | CASSGAGRTGELFF
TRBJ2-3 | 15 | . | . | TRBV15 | TGTGCCACCAGCAGAGGGGGGGCCTTAACAGATACGCAGTATTTT | CATSRGGALTDTQYF
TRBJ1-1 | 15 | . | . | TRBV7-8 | TGTGCCAGCAGCTTAGCGTCGACGGCGAACACTGAAGCTTTCTTT | CASSLASTANTEAFF
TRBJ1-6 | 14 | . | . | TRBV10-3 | TGTGCCATCAGTGAGGATGGGGGGGGTTCACCCCTCCACTTT | CAISEDGGGSPLHF
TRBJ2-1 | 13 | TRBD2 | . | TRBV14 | TGTGCCAGCAGCCTACTAGCGCTAAGTGAGCAGTTCTTC | CASSLLALSEQFF
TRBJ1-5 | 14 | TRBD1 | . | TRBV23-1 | TGCGCCAGTGTTGCGACAGGGGTCAATCAGCCCCAGCATTTT | CASVATGVNQPQHF
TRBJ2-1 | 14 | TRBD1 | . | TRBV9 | TGTGCCAGCAGCGTCGGACAGGGGTTCAGGGAGCAGTTCTTC | CASSVGQGFREQFF
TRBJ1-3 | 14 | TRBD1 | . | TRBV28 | TGTGCCAGCAGGAAGACAGGGGGCGGCGGCACCATATATTTT | CASRKTGGGGTIYF
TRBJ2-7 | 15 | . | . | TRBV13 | TGTGCCAGCAGCTTAATTATGGGGGCTACCTACGAGCAGTACTTC | CASSLIMGATYEQYF